This paragraph covers one T cell receptor beta chain sequence. The V end lost 2 bases, the J end lost 5 bases, and 7 bases lay between the germline ends. The CDR3 totals 13 residues. The data are from a study of blood T cell repertoires in COVID-19. Background on the study: From T cells, B-cell-depleted T cells, or PBMCs came the material, which was cDNA or gDNA.

In the original analysis: By means of reference gene primer amplification, nucleated cell counts were estimated. The table came from immunoSEQ multiplex PCR; TCRdb's copy has only in-frame clones and leaves some out. That table gives V, J and clone size, and the DNA gave D and trimming. The table records about 61,000 clones, roughly 91% of them present only once. Sequencing input: peripheral blood. The source of this sequence is a human donor in a cohort sampled during active COVID-19. The chain employs TRBV12-3 or TRBV12-4 and TRBJ2-1; no reliable D call. Here the CDR3 reads CASSLSANNEQFF. DNA for the CDR3: TGTGCCAGCAGTTTATCCGCGAACAATGAGCAGTTCTTC.